Presented here are 16 T cell receptor beta chains from one specimen sequenced in a study of Ad26.COV2.S vaccination and SARS-CoV-2 variants. Sequencing used immunoSEQ multiplex PCR; TCRdb keeps in-frame clones, though not all of them. The sample lists some 500,000 clones; roughly nine tenths were seen once. Sample treatment: around 19 received Ad26.COV2.S at low or high dose, single or two shots; roughly five received placebo; per-sample allocation not given. The investigators took samples on day 63 after the first vaccine or placebo injection. Material: peripheral blood, obtained in a trial of Ad26.COV2.S vaccine versus placebo. These receptors originate from a person aged 18 to 65 who received the Ad26.COV2.S COVID-19 vaccine or a placebo.

The chain combines TRBV7-2 with TRBJ1-2; D possibly corresponds to TRBD1 (5 bases). Germline CDR1 and CDR2: SGHTA and FQGNSA. The V end lost 5 bases, the J end lost 3 bases, and 22 bases lay between the germline ends. The CDR3 consists of 17 residues. CDR3 sequence (DNA): TGTGCCAGCAGCATAACAACCGGGACTGCATCGTACTATGGCTACACCTTC. Its protein is CASSITTGTASYYGYTF.

The chain links TRBV4-3 to TRBJ2-1; D remains unclear. V dropped 1 base and J dropped 3 bases, with 10 bases sitting between them. Germline values: CDR1 LGHNA, CDR2 YSLEER. CDR3 length equals 15 residues. This chain's CDR3 is CASSQGNTFYNEQFF. DNA of the CDR3: TGCGCCAGCAGCCAAGGGAACACCTTCTACAATGAGCAGTTCTTC.

This chain uses TRBV27 with TRBJ1-4, with TRBD1 identical over 7 bases. The germline V gene has CDR1 MNHEY and CDR2 SMNVEV (reference sequence). The V segment lost 3 bases and the J segment 4 bases; nucleotides outside the gene matches: 11. The CDR3 runs to 17 residues. In nucleotides, the CDR3 is TGTGCCAGCAGTTTCGTACCGGGACAGCGAAATAATGAAAAACTGTTTTTT. Translated: CASSFVPGQRNNEKLFF.

The gene calls are TRBV6-4 and TRBJ2-3; D could derive from TRBD1 or TRBD2 (5 bases each). The CDR3 has 14 residues. The germline CDR1 and CDR2 sequences are MRHNA and SNTAGT. V lost 4 bases to trimming and J lost 2 bases, with 10 bases between them. In DNA, the CDR3 is TGTGCCAGCAGTGTTTCCGGGACCACAGATACGCAGTATTTT. Amino acid sequence: CASSVSGTTDTQYF.

The chain couples TRBV14 to TRBJ2-3; 13 nucleotides align to TRBD2. There are 14 residues in the CDR3. Trimming took 8 bases from V and 2 from J; bases not matched to a gene: 1. The germline V gene has CDR1 SGHDN and CDR2 FVKESK. CDR3 sequence: CASGTSGNTDTQYF. The CDR3 DNA reads as TGTGCCAGCGGGACTAGCGGGAACACAGATACGCAGTATTTT.

This clone was seen only once. The chain recombines TRBV18 with TRBJ1-2, with TRBD1 as a possible D gene (5 bases). The CDR3 is 15 residues long. Per the germline V gene, CDR1 is KGHSH and CDR2 is LQKENI. V was cut by 6 bases and J by 7 bases, with 21 bases left in between. CDR3 amino acids: CASSPAATRAPGYTF. The CDR3 region has the DNA TGTGCCAGCTCTCCGGCCGCTACCAGGGCCCCTGGCTACACCTTC.

This clone showed up just once. V gene TRBV5-4 combines with J gene TRBJ1-1; the D is unclear. The CDR3 spans 16 residues. The V gene lost 3 bases and the J gene lost 0 bases, with 15 bases spanning the gap. Per germline, CDR1 SGHNT and CDR2 YYREEE (reference sequence). Here the CDR3 reads CASSSPGMPMNTEAFF. CDR3 DNA: TGTGCCAGCAGCTCCCCCGGTATGCCCATGAACACTGAAGCTTTCTTT.

The CDR3 DNA reads TGTGCCAGCAGCCCGGGTCGGCAGACCCAGTACTTC. Translation gives CASSPGRQTQYF. This rearrangement joins TRBV7-8 to TRBJ2-5; D not resolved. Trimming shortened V by 5 bases and J by 6 bases, and 10 bases separated the two germline ends. The CDR3 loop spans 12 amino acids. CDR1 and CDR2 (germline): SGHVS, FQNEAQ.

V and J are TRBV19 and TRBJ1-5; 8 nucleotides line up with TRBD1. Trimming cost V 6 bases and J 2 bases; bases outside gene matches: 6. Germline lookup yields CDR1 LNHDA and CDR2 SQIVND (reference sequence). The CDR3 has 15 residues. The CDR3 protein is CASRTTGARNQPQHF. The DNA of the CDR3 is TGTGCCAGTAGGACGACAGGGGCCCGCAATCAGCCCCAGCATTTT.

The rearrangement joins TRBV12-5 to TRBJ1-5; no firm D call. The germline V gene has CDR1 LGHNT and CDR2 FRNRAP. The CDR3 spans 17 residues. The ends were cut back, 0 bases at V and 2 bases at J, with 14 bases in the middle. The CDR3 here is CASGLVRTVGGNQPQHF. The CDR3 DNA reads as TGTGCTAGTGGTTTGGTACGGACTGTCGGGGGCAATCAGCCCCAGCATTTT.

The rearrangement links TRBV5-1 to TRBJ1-1, with 10 bases lining up with TRBD1. The germline V gene encodes CDR1 SGHRS and CDR2 YFSETQ. V shed 5 bases, J shed 0 bases, and the junction held 4 bases outside the gene matches. The CDR3 contains 15 residues. The CDR3 nucleotides read TGCGCCAGCAGGGAGACAGGGGGCTTGAACACTGAAGCTTTCTTT. Its translation is CASRETGGLNTEAFF.

The genes are TRBV6-2 or TRBV6-3 and TRBJ1-1; D is unresolved. V was trimmed by 2 bases and J by 10 bases, leaving 11 bases between them. The CDR3 has 12 residues. The germline V gene has CDR1 MNHEY and CDR2 SVGEGT. The CDR3 sequence: CASSYRSSRAFF. The CDR3 DNA reads TGTGCCAGCAGTTACAGGAGTAGTAGAGCTTTCTTT.

J is TRBJ2-3 and V is TRBV5-1; no clear D. In germline, CDR1 is SGHRS, CDR2 YFSETQ. CDR3 length: 11 residues. Trimming left V 4 bases short and J 6 bases short, with 6 bases between. CDR3 sequence (DNA): TGCGCCAGCAGCCCCGGGGATACGCAGTATTTT. This sequence encodes CASSPGDTQYF.

CDR3 nucleotide sequence: TGTGCCAGCAGCTTGGCAGGGGTTGACACCATATATTTT. As protein: CASSLAGVDTIYF. This sequence joins TRBV5-4 and TRBJ1-3; D may be TRBD1 (6 bases). This CDR3 contains 13 residues. The germline V and J ends were trimmed by 0 bases and 8 bases, with 9 bases remaining between them. CDR1 and CDR2 (germline): SGHNT, YYREEE (reference sequence).

The chain recombines TRBV18 with TRBJ2-1; TRBD2 matches at 8 bases. The CDR3 loop spans 17 amino acids. Germline-derived CDR1 and CDR2 are KGHSH and LQKENI. V was clipped by 4 bases and J by 10 bases; unmatched bases: 18. The CDR3, as DNA: TGTGCCAGCTCACAACTCGGGAATAGCGGGACCCGGGAGGAGCAGTTCTTC. Residues: CASSQLGNSGTREEQFF.

This chain joins TRBV6-5 and TRBJ1-2; D not resolved. The CDR3 totals 15 residues. V was cut by 5 bases and J by 2 bases, with 15 bases left in between. The germline gives CDR1 MNHEY, CDR2 SVGAGI. CDR3 in DNA: TGTGCCAGCAGTCAAAGGAGGCTACAGAACTATGGCTACACCTTC. The encoded protein is CASSQRRLQNYGYTF.